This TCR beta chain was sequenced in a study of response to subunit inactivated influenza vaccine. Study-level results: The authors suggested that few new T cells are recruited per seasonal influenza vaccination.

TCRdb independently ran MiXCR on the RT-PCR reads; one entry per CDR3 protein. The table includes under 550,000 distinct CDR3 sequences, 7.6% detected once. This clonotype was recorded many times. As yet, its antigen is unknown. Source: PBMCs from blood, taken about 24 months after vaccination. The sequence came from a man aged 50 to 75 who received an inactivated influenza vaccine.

The CDR3 loop reads CASRPAGTGHYNEQFF. The CDR3, as DNA: TGTGCCAGCAGACCAGCCGGGACAGGACACTACAATGAGCAGTTCTTC. The gene calls are TRBV12-3 or TRBV12-4 and TRBJ2-1; 8 bases align to TRBD1. The CDR3 consists of 16 residues. The V segment lost 6 bases and the J segment 3 bases; nucleotides outside the gene matches: 10.